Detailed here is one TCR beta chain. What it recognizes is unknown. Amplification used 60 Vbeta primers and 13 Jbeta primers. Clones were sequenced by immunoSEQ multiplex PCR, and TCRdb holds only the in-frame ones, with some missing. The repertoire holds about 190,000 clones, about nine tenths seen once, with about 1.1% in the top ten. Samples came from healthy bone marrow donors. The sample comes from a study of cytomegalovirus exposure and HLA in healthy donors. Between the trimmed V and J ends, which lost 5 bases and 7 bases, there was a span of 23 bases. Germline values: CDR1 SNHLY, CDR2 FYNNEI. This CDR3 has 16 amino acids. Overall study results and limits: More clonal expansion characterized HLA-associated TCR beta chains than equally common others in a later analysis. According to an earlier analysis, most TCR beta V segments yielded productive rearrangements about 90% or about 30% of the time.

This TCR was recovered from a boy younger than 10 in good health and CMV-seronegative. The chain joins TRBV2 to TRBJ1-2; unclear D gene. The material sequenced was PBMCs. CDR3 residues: CASSTIPGAVSGGYTF. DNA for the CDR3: TGTGCCAGCAGTACAATCCCGGGAGCTGTGAGTGGTGGCTACACCTTC.